Sequencing of this T cell receptor (beta chain) was carried out in a study of T-cell memory formation after mild COVID-19. For the study at large: TCR clusters were mostly donor specific.

Findings of the study overall: The main location of contracting CD4+ clones was CM and EM, and that of contracting CD8+ clones was EMRA.

There are a few counts of this clonotype. What it binds is unknown. This CDR3 is 14 amino acids long. The germline V and J ends were trimmed by 5 bases and 1 base, with 11 bases remaining between them. Constant-segment-primed 5'RACE gave TCR alpha and TCR beta cDNA libraries with sample barcodes and UMIs. Via MiXCR, TCRdb re-called the 5' RACE reads, giving one row per CDR3 protein. The table has about 180,000 distinct CDR3 sequences, approximately 16% seen once. The clonotype originates from an adult woman who had mild COVID-19 (a few samples of this study predate the infection). Cell type and time point are not known. The genes are TRBV12-3 or TRBV12-4 and TRBJ1-1; D is perhaps TRBD1 (5 bases). The sample consisted of PBMCs or a T cell subset sorted from them (not recorded which). In DNA, the CDR3 is TGTGCCAGCAGTCTGATGGGGGGGAACACTGAAGCTTTCTTT. It specifies CASSLMGGNTEAFF.